Presented here are 3 T cell receptor beta chains from one specimen sequenced in a study of technical replicates of blood from several donors. Repertoires were generated with immunoSEQ multiplex PCR, while TCRdb's copy carries only in-frame clones and drops some. This sample has some 70,000 clones; 80% to 95% occur once, and the top ten carry over 0.35%. Sequencing input: T cells isolated from PBMCs. The receptors were sampled from a human donor in good health.

The V call is TRBV19, the J call TRBJ1-5, with TRBD1 matching over 8 bases. This CDR3 region has 16 residues. With 5 bases clipped from V and 1 base from J, the junction kept 7 bases outside the gene matches. The V gene's germline CDR1 is LNHDA and CDR2 SQIVND (reference sequence). The CDR3 spells CASSPGTGQSNQPQHF. The CDR3, as DNA: TGTGCCAGTAGTCCAGGGACAGGCCAAAGCAATCAGCCCCAGCATTTT.

The V call is TRBV20-1, the J call TRBJ1-3; the D is unclear. This CDR3 contains 11 residues. V was clipped by 3 bases and J by 4 bases, with 4 bases between them. Germline CDR1 is DFQATT and CDR2 is SNEGSKA (reference sequence). This chain's CDR3 is CSARAGNTIYF. CDR3 DNA: TGCAGTGCTAGGGCCGGAAACACCATATATTTT.

This clone was seen a few times. The chain employs TRBV6-4 and TRBJ2-1; 7 nucleotides line up with TRBD2. J gave up 10 bases and V 10 bases, and 7 bases lay outside the gene matches. Looked up from germline, CDR1 is MRHNA and CDR2 is SNTAGT. This CDR3 is 11 amino acids long. The CDR3 loop is CATSAGSEQFF. In nucleotides, the CDR3 is TGTGCCACCTCAGCGGGGTCCGAGCAGTTCTTC.